This TCR beta chain comes out of a study of blood T cell repertoires in COVID-19. Trimming pared 5 bases from V and 8 bases from J, leaving 18 bases between. CDR3 size: 14 residues. Germline V CDR1 and CDR2: SEHNR, FQNEAQ (reference sequence). Adults between roughly 18 and 95 years of age took part from 24 US areas. The data were produced by immunoSEQ multiplex PCR, yet TCRdb's version contains in-frame clones alone and is incomplete. Among around 420,000 clones, nearly 90% were seen once, and the ten largest hold roughly 2%. The chain has TRBV7-9 and TRBJ1-2; D is undetermined. The receptor was derived from a woman aged 40 to 50 with acute COVID-19. The material sequenced was PBMCs or T cells enriched from blood (not recorded which). The chain's CDR3 is CASSPNSGAPGYTF. DNA for the CDR3: TGTGCCAGCAGCCCAAACTCGGGTGCGCCGGGCTACACCTTC.